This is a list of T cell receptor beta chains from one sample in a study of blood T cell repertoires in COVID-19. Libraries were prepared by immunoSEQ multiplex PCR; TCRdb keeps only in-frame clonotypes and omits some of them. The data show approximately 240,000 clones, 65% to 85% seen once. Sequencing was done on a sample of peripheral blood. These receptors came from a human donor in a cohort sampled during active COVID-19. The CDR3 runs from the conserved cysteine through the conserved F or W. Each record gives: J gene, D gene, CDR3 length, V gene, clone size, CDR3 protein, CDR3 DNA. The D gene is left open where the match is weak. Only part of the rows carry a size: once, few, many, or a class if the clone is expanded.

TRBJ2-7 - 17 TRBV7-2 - CASSLEGPGHPSYEQYF TGTGCCAGCAGCTTAGAGGGGCCGGGACATCCTTCCTACGAGCAGTACTTC
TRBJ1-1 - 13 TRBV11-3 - CASSDTLNTEAFF TGTGCCAGCAGCGACACCCTGAACACTGAAGCTTTCTTT
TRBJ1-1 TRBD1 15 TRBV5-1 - CASSLGDSIGTEAFF TGCGCCAGCAGCTTGGGGGACAGTATCGGGACTGAAGCTTTCTTT
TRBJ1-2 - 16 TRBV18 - CASSPPGQLFDYGYTF TGTGCCAGCTCACCCCCAGGACAGCTATTTGACTATGGCTACACCTTC
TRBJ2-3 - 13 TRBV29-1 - CSVAWESTDTQYF TGCAGCGTTGCCTGGGAGAGCACAGATACGCAGTATTTT
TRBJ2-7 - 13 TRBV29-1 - CSVEDVQTYEQYF TGCAGCGTTGAAGATGTACAGACCTACGAGCAGTACTTC
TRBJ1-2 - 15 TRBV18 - CASSPPGPGEGGYTF TGTGCCAGCTCACCTCCGGGACCGGGGGAAGGTGGCTACACCTTC
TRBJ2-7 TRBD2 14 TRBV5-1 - CASRGVAGAYEQYF TGCGCCAGCAGAGGAGTAGCGGGAGCCTACGAGCAGTACTTC
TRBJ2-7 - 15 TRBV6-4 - CASSDSRGTFVEQYF TGTGCCAGCAGTGACTCTCGGGGAACCTTCGTTGAGCAGTACTTC
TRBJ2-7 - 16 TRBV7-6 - CASSLGGGLSGHEQYF -
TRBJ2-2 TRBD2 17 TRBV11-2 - CASSHPPETSGTGELFF TGTGCCAGCAGCCATCCCCCGGAGACTAGCGGCACCGGGGAGCTGTTTTTT
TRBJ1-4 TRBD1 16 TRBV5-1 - CASSLPGQGEGEKLFF TGCGCCAGCAGCCTCCCGGGACAGGGGGAGGGTGAAAAACTGTTTTTT
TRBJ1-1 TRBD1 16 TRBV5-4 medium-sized CASNLPGQGENTEAFF TGTGCCAGCAACCTCCCCGGACAGGGGGAGAACACTGAAGCTTTCTTT
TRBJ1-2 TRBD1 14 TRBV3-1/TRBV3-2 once CASSRPGQYYGYTF TGTGCCAGCAGCCGACCGGGACAGTATTATGGCTACACCTTC
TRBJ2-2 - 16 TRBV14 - CASSQVRLVSAGELFF TGTGCCAGCAGCCAAGTCAGACTAGTTAGTGCCGGGGAGCTGTTTTTT
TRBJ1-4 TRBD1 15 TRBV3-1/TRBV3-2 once CASSQWDRAHEKLFF TGTGCCAGCAGCCAATGGGACAGGGCGCATGAAAAACTGTTTTTT
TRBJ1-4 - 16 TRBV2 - CASSEGPGATNEKLFF TGTGCCAGCAGTGAAGGCCCAGGCGCAACTAATGAAAAACTGTTTTTT
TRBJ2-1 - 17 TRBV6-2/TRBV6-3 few CASSNPLGGPSYNEQFF TGTGCCAGCAGTAACCCGCTTGGAGGGCCCTCCTACAATGAGCAGTTCTTC
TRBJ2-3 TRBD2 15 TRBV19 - CASSMGGRAPDTQYF TGTGCCAGTAGTATGGGCGGGAGGGCCCCAGATACGCAGTATTTT
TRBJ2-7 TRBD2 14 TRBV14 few CASSIRTSGGRQYF TGTGCCAGCAGCATACGGACTAGCGGGGGGAGACAGTACTTC
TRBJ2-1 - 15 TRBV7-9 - CASSLSRFSWHEQFF TGTGCCAGCAGCTTATCTCGTTTTTCGTGGCATGAGCAGTTCTTC
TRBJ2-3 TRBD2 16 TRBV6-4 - CASSEKASGGTDTQYF TGTGCCAGCAGTGAGAAGGCTAGCGGGGGAACAGATACGCAGTATTTT
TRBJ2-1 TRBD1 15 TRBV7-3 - CASSPTGTGASEQFF TGTGCCAGCAGCCCCACCGGGACAGGGGCTAGTGAGCAGTTCTTC
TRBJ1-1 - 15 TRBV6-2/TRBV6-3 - CASSYAGAGNTEAFF TGTGCCAGCAGTTACGCAGGGGCAGGGAACACTGAAGCTTTCTTT
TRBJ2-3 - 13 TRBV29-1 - CSVVTDSTDTQYF TGCAGCGTTGTCACAGACAGCACAGATACGCAGTATTTT
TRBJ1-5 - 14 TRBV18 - CASSPDPVGQPQHF TGTGCCAGCTCACCAGACCCAGTCGGGCAGCCCCAGCATTTT
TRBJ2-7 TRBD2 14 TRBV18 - CASSPGLALPEQYF TGTGCCAGCTCACCGGGACTAGCCCTCCCCGAGCAGTACTTC
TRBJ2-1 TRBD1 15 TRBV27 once CASSSDREATNEQFF TGTGCCAGCAGTTCGGACAGGGAAGCTACAAATGAGCAGTTCTTC
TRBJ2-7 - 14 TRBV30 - CAWSWAGTSYEQYF TGTGCCTGGAGTTGGGCAGGCACTTCCTACGAGCAGTACTTC
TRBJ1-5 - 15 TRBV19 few CASSMGGESNQPQHF TGTGCCAGTAGTATGGGAGGAGAGAGCAATCAGCCCCAGCATTTT
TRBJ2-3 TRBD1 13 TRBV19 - CATGDRGQDTQYF TGTGCCACGGGGGACAGGGGGCAAGATACGCAGTATTTT
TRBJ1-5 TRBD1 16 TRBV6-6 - CASSFGQGRDNQPQHF TGTGCCAGCAGTTTCGGACAGGGCCGGGACAATCAGCCCCAGCATTTT
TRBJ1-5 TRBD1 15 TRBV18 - CASSPPGTGNQPQHF TGTGCCAGCTCACCCCCCGGGACAGGGAATCAGCCCCAGCATTTT
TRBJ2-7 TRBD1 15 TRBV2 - CASSGGQGIFHEQYF TGTGCCAGCAGTGGGGGACAGGGGATCTTCCACGAGCAGTACTTC
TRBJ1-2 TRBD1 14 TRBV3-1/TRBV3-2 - CASRLRDRAYGYTF TGTGCCAGCAGGCTACGGGACAGGGCCTATGGCTACACCTTC
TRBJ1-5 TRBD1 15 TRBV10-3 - CAISESPTGFQPQHF TGTGCCATCAGTGAGTCTCCGACAGGGTTTCAGCCCCAGCATTTT
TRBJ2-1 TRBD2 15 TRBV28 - CASSVQAGGYNEQFF TGTGCCAGCAGCGTTCAGGCGGGGGGATACAATGAGCAGTTCTTC
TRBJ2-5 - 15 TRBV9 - CASSSWNSGRETQYF TGTGCCAGCAGCTCCTGGAATAGCGGAAGAGAGACCCAGTACTTC
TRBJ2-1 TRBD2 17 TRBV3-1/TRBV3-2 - CASSQDELAGGLDEQFF TGTGCCAGCAGCCAAGATGAATTAGCGGGAGGCCTCGATGAGCAGTTCTTC
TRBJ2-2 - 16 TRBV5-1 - CASSFSGQMGTGELFF TGCGCCAGCAGCTTTTCAGGGCAGATGGGGACCGGGGAGCTGTTTTTT
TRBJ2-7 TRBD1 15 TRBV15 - CATSRDKGTAAEQYF TGTGCCACCAGCAGAGATAAGGGGACAGCCGCTGAGCAGTACTTC
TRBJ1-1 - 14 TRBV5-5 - CASSLEDRNTEAFF TGTGCCAGCAGCTTGGAGGACAGGAACACTGAAGCTTTCTTT
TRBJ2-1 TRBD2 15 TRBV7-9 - CASSPSLAGWDEQFF TGTGCCAGCAGCCCGTCGCTAGCGGGCTGGGATGAGCAGTTCTTC
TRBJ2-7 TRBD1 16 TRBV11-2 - CASSLRTGGLLYEQYF TGTGCCAGCAGCCTTCGGACAGGGGGCCTTCTATACGAGCAGTACTTC
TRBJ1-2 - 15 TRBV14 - CASSQGRGNYYGYTF TGTGCCAGCAGCCAAGGTAGAGGGAATTACTATGGCTACACCTTC
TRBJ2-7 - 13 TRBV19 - CASGTGPTYEQYF TGTGCCAGTGGTACAGGCCCAACCTACGAGCAGTACTTC
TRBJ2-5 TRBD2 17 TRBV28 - CASSSAGWAGGGETQYF TGTGCCAGCAGTTCCGCAGGTTGGGCGGGAGGGGGAGAGACCCAGTACTTC
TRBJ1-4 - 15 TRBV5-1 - CASSLTGQVNEKLFF TGCGCCAGCAGCTTGACAGGACAAGTTAATGAAAAACTGTTTTTT
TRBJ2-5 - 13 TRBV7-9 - CASEGGAGETQYF TGTGCCAGCGAGGGGGGGGCCGGAGAGACCCAGTACTTC
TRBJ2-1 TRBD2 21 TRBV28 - CASKDSGLADLLGRSYNEQFF TGTGCCAGCAAGGACTCGGGACTAGCGGACCTATTGGGTAGGTCCTACAATGAGCAGTTCTTC
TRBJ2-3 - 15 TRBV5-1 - CASSLRTASTDTQYF TGCGCCAGCAGCTTAAGGACAGCTAGCACAGATACGCAGTATTTT
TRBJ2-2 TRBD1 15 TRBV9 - CASSADRGGTGELFF TGTGCCAGCAGCGCCGACAGGGGAGGCACCGGGGAGCTGTTTTTT
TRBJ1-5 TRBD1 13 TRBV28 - CASRGTGGQPQHF TGTGCCAGCAGGGGGACAGGGGGTCAGCCCCAGCATTTT
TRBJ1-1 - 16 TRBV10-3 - CAISFRGGRMNTEAFF TGTGCCATCAGTTTTCGAGGGGGACGGATGAACACTGAAGCTTTCTTT
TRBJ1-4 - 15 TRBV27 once CASSSMGADNEKLFF TGTGCCAGCAGCTCCATGGGGGCAGACAATGAAAAACTGTTTTTT
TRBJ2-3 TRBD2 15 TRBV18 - CASSLYSGSRDTQYF TGTGCCAGCTCACTATATAGCGGGAGTCGGGATACGCAGTATTTT
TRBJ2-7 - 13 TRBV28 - CAGRKKSSYEQYF TGTGCCGGCAGAAAAAAGAGCTCCTACGAGCAGTACTTC